Following are 20 T cell receptor beta chains from one sample sequenced in a study of cytomegalovirus exposure and HLA in healthy donors. The PCR employed 60 Vbeta primers together with 13 Jbeta primers. Profiled with immunoSEQ multiplex PCR; TCRdb holds only in-frame clones, not every one. The data contain 150,000 to 200,000 clones, 70% to 80% of them seen just once; the ten biggest clones take up about 1.5%. Sequenced material: PBMCs. The receptors were gathered from a man in his late teens or twenties in good health and CMV-seronegative.

The chain uses TRBV7-2 and TRBJ2-7; 8 bases agree with TRBD2. The CDR3 has 16 residues. Germline V gene data show CDR1 as SGHTA and CDR2 as FQGNSA. J gave up 3 bases and V 2 bases, and 9 bases lay outside the gene matches. Here the CDR3 DNA reads TGTGCCAGCAGCTTACTTCCAGCGGGGGAATTCTACGAGCAGTACTTC. It is translated as CASSLLPAGEFYEQYF.

The chain uses TRBV7-3 and TRBJ2-3; D perhaps matches TRBD1 (6 bases). The CDR3 contains 18 residues. Trimming removed 0 bases at V and 5 bases at J, with 21 bases between. CDR1 and CDR2 (germline): SGHTA, FQGTGA. The CDR3 sequence: CASSLTAFERGSRDTQYF. In nucleotides, the CDR3 is TGTGCCAGCAGCTTAACAGCGTTCGAGAGGGGGAGTAGAGATACGCAGTATTTT.

This rearrangement joins TRBV4-3 to TRBJ2-6, with D possibly matching TRBD2 (5 bases). CDR1 LGHNA and CDR2 YSLEER come from the germline V gene. The CDR3 loop spans 15 amino acids. Trimming removed 3 bases at V and 4 bases at J, with 10 bases between. The CDR3: CASSHRGSGANVLTF. As DNA, the CDR3 is TGCGCCAGCAGCCATCGCGGGTCCGGGGCCAACGTCCTGACTTTC.

The chain employs TRBV7-9 and TRBJ2-1; possible D gene TRBD2, 6 bases. V lost 8 bases to trimming and J lost 4 bases, with 15 bases between them. Germline V lookup: CDR1 SEHNR, CDR2 FQNEAQ (reference sequence). The CDR3 sequence is 14 residues long. CDR3 nucleotide sequence: TGTGCCAGCCAACCCCTTAGCGGTTACAATGAGCAGTTCTTC. It encodes CASQPLSGYNEQFF.

The chain recombines TRBV4-1 with TRBJ1-4, with a tentative D call TRBD1 (5 bases). The CDR3 runs to 15 residues. The ends were cut back, 1 base at V and 10 bases at J, with 16 bases in the middle. The germline CDR1 and CDR2 sequences are MGHRA and YSYEKL. The CDR3 reads CASSQAGSPQSKLFF. The CDR3 DNA follows: TGCGCCAGCAGCCAAGCAGGGTCCCCACAGTCAAAACTGTTTTTT.

The chain recombines TRBV4-3 with TRBJ1-5, with D unresolved. This CDR3 comprises 16 residues. V lost 0 bases and J 4 bases, leaving 13 bases between the germline ends. Germline CDR1 LGHNA, CDR2 YSLEER. For the CDR3, the DNA is TGCGCCAGCAGCCAAGATTTGTACAGACCAAATCAGCCCCAGCATTTT. It yields the protein CASSQDLYRPNQPQHF.

The rearrangement links TRBV6-1 to TRBJ1-2; D is possibly TRBD1 (6 bases). This CDR3 region has 14 residues. V was shortened by 7 bases and J by 0 bases, with 12 bases between the two germline ends. CDR1 and CDR2 from the germline V gene are MNHNS and SASEGT. In DNA form, the CDR3 reads TGTGCCAGCAACCAACAGGGAGCTAACTATGGCTACACCTTC. It specifies CASNQQGANYGYTF.

This clone was counted a few times. The chain recombines TRBV13 with TRBJ1-2; D is unclear. This CDR3 spans 13 amino acids. V lost 2 bases and J lost 4, with 8 bases in between. Germline V CDR1 and CDR2: PRHDT, FYEKMQ (reference sequence). CDR3 residues: CASSLRSFYGYTF. CDR3 DNA: TGTGCCAGCAGCTTACGTTCCTTCTATGGCTACACCTTC.

The chain employs TRBV4-1 and TRBJ2-7; TRBD1 is a possible D gene (6 bases). CDR3 length equals 15 residues. From germline, CDR1 is MGHRA and CDR2 YSYEKL. With 0 bases removed from V and 3 bases from J, the gap between germline ends came to 12 bases. The CDR3 DNA is TGCGCCAGCAGCCAAGAGGCAGGACAGTTCTACGAGCAGTACTTC. It codes for CASSQEAGQFYEQYF.

The chain joins TRBV19 to TRBJ2-4; the match to TRBD1 covers 7 bases. The CDR3 runs to 14 residues. With 4 bases clipped from V and 11 bases from J, the junction kept 11 bases outside the gene matches. Per the germline V gene, CDR1 is LNHDA and CDR2 is SQIVND (reference sequence). The CDR3 DNA reads as TGTGCCAGTAGTACCGGGACCAGGGGGTTGTTTCAGTACTTC. It yields the protein CASSTGTRGLFQYF.

V is TRBV4-3 and J is TRBJ2-3, with D perhaps matching TRBD2 (7 bases). Germline values: CDR1 LGHNA, CDR2 YSLEER. The CDR3 has 18 amino acids. V lost 2 bases and J lost 3, with 21 bases in between. CDR3 sequence: CASSQSGLRGRETDTQYF. Written as DNA, the CDR3 is TGCGCCAGCAGCCAATCCGGCCTTCGGGGGCGGGAGACAGATACGCAGTATTTT.

The CDR3 sequence is CASSFREYNEQFF. The DNA for the CDR3 is TGTGCCAGCAGCTTCCGGGAATACAATGAGCAGTTCTTC. The J gene is TRBJ2-1, the V gene TRBV13; a weak D match, TRBD2 (5 bases). This CDR3 comprises 13 residues. Trimming removed 3 bases from V and 4 bases from J, with 7 bases in between. Per the germline V gene, CDR1 is PRHDT and CDR2 is FYEKMQ (reference sequence).

The V and J genes are TRBV4-2 and TRBJ2-5; 10 nucleotides line up with TRBD2. The germline CDR1 and CDR2 sequences are LGHNA and YNFKEQ. V lost 3 bases and J lost 2; bases outside the gene matches: 6. The CDR3 is 16 amino acids. The CDR3: CASSQKPSGGQETQYF. DNA of the CDR3: TGTGCCAGCAGCCAGAAGCCTAGCGGGGGTCAAGAGACCCAGTACTTC.

This chain connects TRBV9 to TRBJ2-1; D not resolved. Per germline, CDR1 SGDLS and CDR2 YYNGEE. This CDR3 is built from 14 residues. V lost 3 bases and J lost 12, with 19 bases in between. The CDR3: CASSAQSSSGGQFF. CDR3 bases: TGTGCCAGCAGCGCTCAGAGCAGTTCAGGTGGGCAGTTCTTC.

The chain couples TRBV5-1 to TRBJ2-2; 7 nucleotides agree with TRBD2. The CDR3 sequence is 14 residues long. In germline, CDR1 is SGHRS, CDR2 YFSETQ. J was trimmed by 4 bases and V by 6 bases; bases with no gene match: 6. CDR3 in DNA: TGCGCCAGCACCCTGTGGGGGGGCACCGGGGAGCTGTTTTTT. The encoded protein is CASTLWGGTGELFF.

In its sample, this clone was seen once. Written as DNA, the CDR3 is TGTGCCAGCAGCTTAGTCCCCGGAGGTCTGTACGAGCAGTACTTC. Translated: CASSLVPGGLYEQYF. The chain uses TRBV7-2 and TRBJ2-7; tentative D call: TRBD2 (5 bases). Per germline, CDR1 SGHTA and CDR2 FQGNSA. The V and J ends lost 1 base and 4 bases respectively, with 14 bases between them. The CDR3 has 15 residues.

This clone showed up just once. The chain couples TRBV9 to TRBJ1-2, with TRBD1 matching over 7 bases. V dropped 0 bases and J dropped 6; count of bases not matched to a gene: 8. CDR1 and CDR2 (germline): SGDLS, YYNGEE. CDR3 length: 15 amino acids. CDR3 DNA sequence: TGTGCCAGCAGCGTAGCCTCCTCTACAGGGGATGGCTACACCTTC. Amino acids: CASSVASSTGDGYTF.

The chain combines TRBV5-1 with TRBJ1-1, with TRBD1 matching over 8 bases. Germline V lookup: CDR1 SGHRS, CDR2 YFSETQ. V shed 0 bases, J shed 6 bases, and the junction held 7 bases outside the gene matches. This CDR3 has 15 residues. In nucleotides, the CDR3 is TGCGCCAGCAGCTTGGCCATGGGACAGGCCGCTGAAGCTTTCTTT. Translation gives CASSLAMGQAAEAFF.

In this sample, this clone turned up a few times. The chain is built from TRBV5-8 and TRBJ2-4, with TRBD2 identical over 7 bases. The germline V gene has CDR1 SGHTS and CDR2 YDEGEE. The junction had 4 bases not matched to a gene; V was cut back by 0 bases and J by 4 bases. The CDR3 consists of 15 residues. The CDR3 bases are TGTGCCAGCAGCTTGGAGGGAGCGGGGAAAAACATTCAGTACTTC. Its translation: CASSLEGAGKNIQYF.

The V call is TRBV18, the J call TRBJ2-7; TRBD2 agrees at 13 bases. The CDR3 has 16 residues. V trimming: 2 bases; J trimming: 7 bases; junction bases outside the gene matches: 8. Germline V gives CDR1 KGHSH, CDR2 LQKENI. The CDR3 region is CASSPKLAGGPQEQYF. DNA of the CDR3: TGTGCCAGCTCACCAAAACTAGCGGGGGGGCCTCAAGAGCAGTACTTC.